This T cell receptor beta chain was captured in a study of human T cells and chemical hapten exposure. Whole-study context: TCR yields differed between samples (mainly from small differences in pooled library volume).

This clonotype has a count of ten or more. The antigen remains undetermined. Findings and caveats of the study: With DPC sensitization, TCRs exceeding 1 in 1000 frequency showed no change.

From whole blood left unfractionated, total RNA was extracted. Library construction involved attaching unique molecular identifiers to individual cDNA molecules, which allowed quantitative, reproducible TCR counting. As handled by the study authors: Samples contained a median of about 96,000 TCRs, with a range of about 23,224 to 690,600. TCRdb itself ran the 5' RACE reads through MiXCR, one entry per CDR3 protein. For this entry, the V and J calls and clone size follow TCRdb and not the study's own pipeline. The sample carries tens of thousands of distinct CDR3 sequences, approximately 7.7% recorded once. This clonotype was obtained from a male donor in good health.

CDR3 sequence (DNA): TGCAGCGTTGAAGATATGGGTAGCCAGCATTTT. Residues: CSVEDMGSQHF. The chain links TRBV29-1 to TRBJ1-5, with D hard to call. V gave up 0 bases and J gave up 12 bases, with 9 bases separating them. Per the germline V gene, CDR1 is SQVTM and CDR2 is ANQGSEA. This CDR3 has 11 amino acids.